These 16 T cell receptor beta chains originate from one sample sequenced in a study of T cells in Graves' hyperthyroidism and ophthalmopathy. Researchers took RNA transcripts and amplified the TCR beta CDR3 regions from them. With the HTBI primer set, the TCR CDR3 went through a first round of RT-PCR. One entry per CDR3 protein, called by TCRdb with MiXCR from the multiplex PCR reads. The table lists 500,000 to 650,000 distinct CDR3 sequences, about 20% of them singletons. Material: blood. The receptors were gathered from a man in his forties or fifties with Graves' ophthalmopathy.

This clonotype was seen only a few times. The CDR3 region is CASSPNAGGNEKLFF. Here the CDR3 DNA reads TGCGCCAGCAGCCCAAACGCGGGTGGTAATGAAAAACTGTTTTTT. The V call is TRBV4-1, the J call TRBJ1-4; D remains unclear. The CDR3 loop spans 15 amino acids. Trimming took 4 bases from V and 4 from J, leaving 13 bases between them. CDR1 MGHRA and CDR2 YSYEKL come from the germline V gene.

This clonotype showed up just a few times. The chain joins TRBV27 to TRBJ1-2; 7 nucleotides line up with TRBD1. With V trimmed by 4 bases and J by 3 bases, 8 bases remained unmatched. The CDR3 has 15 residues. Germline assignment: CDR1 MNHEY and CDR2 SMNVEV (reference sequence). The CDR3 DNA reads as TGTGCCAGCAGTTCAGAGGGGGCGGAGGACTATGGCTACACCTTC. Translation: CASSSEGAEDYGYTF.

This clonotype was found a few times. This chain links TRBV5-1 with TRBJ2-5; 12 bases match TRBD2. The CDR3 length is 15 residues. V dropped 4 bases and J dropped 5; count of bases not matched to a gene: 6. CDR1 and CDR2 from the germline V gene are SGHRS and YFSETQ. The DNA for the CDR3 is TGCGCCAGCAGCCCCGGGACTAGCGGGCCGGAGACCCAGTACTTC. Residues: CASSPGTSGPETQYF.

The rearrangement links TRBV20-1 to TRBJ2-2, with D unresolved. The CDR3 is 15 residues long. Germline CDR1 and CDR2: DFQATT and SNEGSKA (reference sequence). The ends were cut back, 0 bases at V and 6 bases at J, with 14 bases in the middle. In nucleotides, the CDR3 is TGCAGTGCTAGAGATCATGCTAGTCGGGCCGGGGAGCTGTTTTTT. Its protein is CSARDHASRAGELFF.

This clonotype has a handful of counts. The gene calls are TRBV30 and TRBJ2-2; D not certain. The length of the CDR3 is 13 residues. Deletions cut 1 base from V and 6 bases from J, with 9 bases between. CDR1 is GTSNPN and CDR2 is SVGIG in the germline V gene (reference sequence). The CDR3 region is CAWSASQAGELFF. Written as DNA, the CDR3 is TGTGCCTGGAGTGCTAGTCAGGCCGGGGAGCTGTTTTTT.

The chain carries TRBV27 and TRBJ1-3; TRBD1 might be the D (5 bases). Germline V gene sequence: CDR1 MNHEY, CDR2 SMNVEV (reference sequence). V was shortened by 2 bases and J by 0 bases, with 8 bases between the two germline ends. This CDR3 has 15 amino acids. CDR3 in amino acids: CASSLGGYSGNTIYF. DNA of the CDR3: TGTGCCAGCAGTTTAGGGGGGTACTCTGGAAACACCATATATTTT.

This clonotype has more than one count but fewer than ten. The chain uses TRBV3-1 and TRBJ2-1; 9 nucleotides align to TRBD2. The CDR3 consists of 19 residues. Trimming at V came to 0 bases and at J to 5 bases, leaving 14 bases not matched to a gene. Germline V lookup: CDR1 LGHDT, CDR2 YNNKEL (reference sequence). CDR3 in amino acids: CASSQELTLAGSPHNEQFF. CDR3 in DNA: TGTGCCAGCAGCCAAGAGCTAACGCTAGCGGGGTCCCCCCACAATGAGCAGTTCTTC.

V is TRBV9 and J is TRBJ2-2, with unresolved D. V was cut by 0 bases and J by 0 bases, with 9 bases left in between. Looked up from germline, CDR1 is SGDLS and CDR2 is YYNGEE. The length of the CDR3 is 16 residues. The CDR3 region is CASSVETGTNTGELFF. The CDR3 coding sequence is TGTGCCAGCAGCGTAGAGACGGGCACGAACACCGGGGAGCTGTTTTTT.

The chain combines TRBV18 with TRBJ2-1; 9 positions match TRBD2. CDR1 is KGHSH, CDR2 LQKENI, per germline. The CDR3 length is 13 residues. Trimming removed 5 bases from V and 9 bases from J; junction bases left unmatched: 5. The CDR3 reads CASSLEREVEQFF. The CDR3 bases are TGTGCCAGCTCATTAGAGCGGGAGGTTGAGCAGTTCTTC. Looking up the rest from reference TRBV18 and TRBJ2-1 gives the full variable domain: NAGVMQNPRHLVRRRGQEARLRCSPMKGHSHVYWYRQLPEEGLKFMVYLQKENIIDESGMPKERFSAEFPKEGPSILRIQQVVRGDSAAYFCASSLEREVEQFFGPGTRLTVL.

This rearrangement joins TRBV28 to TRBJ1-5; D call uncertain. From germline, CDR1 is MDHEN and CDR2 SYDVKM. This CDR3 spans 14 amino acids. V was shortened by 4 bases and J by 4 bases, with 11 bases between the two germline ends. CDR3 DNA: TGTGCCAGCAGTTACGGGGTTAAAAATCAGCCCCAGCATTTT. Its translation: CASSYGVKNQPQHF.

At least ten counts were recorded for this clonotype. This chain links TRBV28 with TRBJ2-7; tentative D call: TRBD2 (5 bases). Deletions cut 3 bases from V and 1 base from J, with 13 bases between. Germline loops: CDR1 MDHEN, CDR2 SYDVKM. The length of the CDR3 is 15 residues. CDR3 sequence: CASSFYEGRSYEQYF. The CDR3, as DNA: TGTGCCAGCAGTTTTTACGAGGGCAGGTCCTACGAGCAGTACTTC.

The chain joins TRBV2 to TRBJ1-2; the D gene is possibly TRBD1 (6 bases). Germline V CDR1 and CDR2: SNHLY, FYNNEI. This CDR3 spans 13 amino acids. The V gene lost 6 bases and the J gene lost 6 bases, with 14 bases spanning the gap. The CDR3 DNA reads as TGTGCCAGCAGCGACCGAAGGACAGATGGCTACACCTTC. Its translation: CASSDRRTDGYTF.

This clonotype has at least ten counts. The chain uses TRBV28 and TRBJ2-7, with a tentative D call TRBD1 (6 bases). The CDR3 totals 14 residues. V lost 5 bases to trimming and J lost 2 bases, with 13 bases between them. Per germline, CDR1 MDHEN and CDR2 SYDVKM. The CDR3 spells CASSRQVRAYEQYF. In DNA form, the CDR3 reads TGTGCCAGCAGTCGACAGGTGAGGGCCTACGAGCAGTACTTC.

As for this clonotype: It may be a read error: a sequence one base away is much more abundant. The V gene is TRBV7-3, the J gene TRBJ2-1; 9 nucleotides match TRBD2. Germline CDR1 and CDR2: SGHTA and FQGTGA. The CDR3 is made up of 15 amino acids. With V trimmed by 11 bases and J by 8 bases, 16 bases remained unmatched. CDR3 residues: CAGTRRGGGGHEQFF. The DNA of the CDR3 is TGTGCCGGCACCCGCCGAGGCGGGGGGGGACATGAGCAGTTCTTC. Variable domain in full (rest from reference TRBV7-3 and TRBJ2-1): GAGVSQTPSNKVTEKGKYVELRCDPISGHTALYWYRQSLGQGPEFLIYFQGTGAADDSGLPNDRFFAVRPEGSVSTLKIQRTERGDSAVYLCAGTRRGGGGHEQFFGPGTRLTVL.

This clonotype was seen many times. This chain uses TRBV3-1 with TRBJ2-5; a possible D gene is TRBD2 (6 bases). The CDR3 has 12 amino acids. CDR1 is LGHDT and CDR2 is YNNKEL in the germline V gene (reference sequence). The V and J ends lost 10 bases and 6 bases respectively, with 15 bases between them. The CDR3 sequence: CATRGTGQTQYF. The CDR3 region has the DNA TGTGCCACGCGAGGGACTGGGCAGACCCAGTACTTC.

The sample holds a few counts of this clonotype. V gene TRBV12-3 or TRBV12-4 combines with J gene TRBJ1-2; D gene ambiguous. With 8 bases removed from V and 8 bases from J, the gap between germline ends came to 15 bases. There are 12 residues in the CDR3. In DNA, the CDR3 is TGTGCCAGCGGTATAGTCGGCTGGGGCTACACCTTC. Residues: CASGIVGWGYTF.